These T cell receptor beta chains were read from a single sample in a study of shared clonotypes between healthy human individuals. TCRdb keeps only in-frame clones here, not all; method: immunoSEQ multiplex PCR. The profile shows more than 1.2 million clones, around 98.5% of them singletons. The material sequenced was naive CD4+ T cells sorted from blood. Source of these receptors: a man aged 25 to 45 in good health. CDR3s include the opening cysteine and the closing phenylalanine or tryptophan. D genes are given only for firm matches. Not all rows give a size; the values are once, few, many and, for expanded clones, a class.

V gene	clone size	D gene	J gene	CDR3 protein	CDR3 DNA
TRBV5-1	.	.	TRBJ2-1	CASSQQGGNEQFF	TGCGCCAGCAGCCAGCAGGGGGGCAATGAGCAGTTCTTC
TRBV5-6	.	.	TRBJ1-5	CASSKKEGVGNQPQHF	TGTGCCAGCAGCAAAAAGGAGGGGGTTGGCAATCAGCCCCAGCATTTT
TRBV9	.	TRBD2	TRBJ2-1	CASSGGLASYNEQFF	TGTGCCAGCAGCGGGGGACTAGCGTCCTACAATGAGCAGTTCTTC
TRBV19	.	.	TRBJ2-3	CASSIGTDTQYF	TGTGCCAGTAGTATTGGCACAGATACGCAGTATTTT
TRBV5-1	.	TRBD2	TRBJ2-7	CASSSPGGPASGRSGPPNF	TGCGCCAGCAGCTCGCCTGGGGGCCCTGCTAGCGGGAGATCGGGTCCTCCTAACTTC
TRBV7-8	.	TRBD2	TRBJ2-7	CASSFLTSGSGSYEQYF	TGTGCCAGCAGCTTCCTGACGAGCGGGAGTGGCTCCTACGAGCAGTACTTC
TRBV5-1	.	TRBD1	TRBJ2-7	CASSTDRGPYEQYF	TGCGCCAGCAGCACCGACAGGGGCCCCTACGAGCAGTACTTC
TRBV20-1	.	.	TRBJ1-5	CSAREDQPQHF	TGCAGTGCCAGAGAGGATCAGCCCCAGCATTTT
TRBV29-1	.	.	TRBJ1-4	CSVVLWRGNEKLFF	TGCAGCGTTGTTCTTTGGCGGGGAAACGAAAAACTGTTTTTT
TRBV5-8	.	TRBD1	TRBJ2-3	CASSLDWTGSLRWTDTQYF	TGTGCCAGCAGCTTGGATTGGACAGGGTCTTTACGGTGGACAGATACGCAGTATTTT
TRBV27	once	TRBD1	TRBJ1-1	CASRVKQGANTEAFF	TGTGCCAGCAGGGTTAAACAGGGGGCGAACACTGAAGCTTTCTTT
TRBV28	.	.	TRBJ1-4	CASSSTPKVGGSNEKLFF	TGTGCCAGCAGTTCGACGCCGAAGGTGGGGGGTTCTAATGAAAAACTGTTTTTT